This T cell receptor beta chain comes out of a study of T cell changes during pregnancy in multiple sclerosis. Method: immunoSEQ multiplex PCR; TCRdb's copy keeps in-frame clones and lacks some. The data show tens of thousands of clones, roughly 91% seen once. V was clipped by 3 bases and J by 3 bases, with 12 bases between them. The CDR3 covers 15 residues. CDR1 and CDR2 (germline): LNHNV, YYDKDF (reference sequence). This sample comprised peripheral blood, obtained before pregnancy. The chain has TRBV15 and TRBJ1-5; tentatively, D is TRBD1 (5 bases). The clonotype originates from a female donor with multiple sclerosis, enrolled in a pregnancy study. CDR3 protein: CATSSFREYNQPQHF. The CDR3 nucleotides are TGTGCCACCAGCAGTTTCAGGGAATACAATCAGCCCCAGCATTTT.